The clone carrying this TCR gamma chain was seen once. No antigen is known for it. A read error may explain this, as a much larger clone is one base away. The sample has other DNA sequences that encode this CDR3 too. This sample is drawn from a study of human gamma delta and Vdelta1 T cells. TCRdb reran clone calling via CATT on the PCR reads. This table holds around 4,500 gamma-chain clones, 32% found once. The CDR3 runs to 14 residues. Germline loops: CDR1 EGSTGY, CDR2 YDSYTSSV. The study, taken as a whole, reports: Acute myeloid leukemia was reportedly broadly targeted by polyclonal Delta One T cells.

Source material: Vdelta1 gamma-delta T cells from blood grown in culture (DOT cells). The V and J genes are TRGV4 and TRGJ1 or TRGJ2. The TCR comes from a human donor in good health. Here the CDR3 reads CATWDAPDYFKKLF. In nucleotides, the CDR3 is TGTGCCACCTGGGATGCTCCTGATTATTTTAAGAAACTCTTT.